Included here is one T cell receptor (beta chain) sequence, with context. No antigen is known for it. This specimen belongs to a study of T cells in tuberculosis. Whole-study findings and limits: Smaller alpha distances in active tuberculosis partly reflected shorter CDR3-alpha lengths.

The CDR3 runs to 14 residues. The germline V and J ends were trimmed by 3 bases and 8 bases, with 15 bases remaining between them. Germline V gene sequence: CDR1 LGHNA, CDR2 YSLEER. Profiling relied on immunoSEQ multiplex PCR, and the TCRdb table lists in-frame clones only, not all of them. The table records around 38,000 clones, about 93% of them present only once. At study entry, adolescents had tuberculin skin tests and IGRA screening. Each clinical donor contributed on average about 96,000 T cells from unsorted cryopreserved PBMC. The source is a donor aged 5-35 years with latent tuberculosis or without tuberculosis infection. The sample taken for sequencing was PBMCs. The rearrangement joins TRBV4-3 to TRBJ2-3; D perhaps matches TRBD2 (5 bases). The CDR3 nucleotides are TGCGCCAGCAGCCAGGACTCCCAATCGGGTACGCAGTATTTT. Its protein is CASSQDSQSGTQYF.